Listed below are T cell receptor beta chains from one sample, sequenced in a study of blood T cell repertoires in COVID-19. Assay: immunoSEQ multiplex PCR; the TCRdb copy retains only in-frame clones and omits some. The sample yields 350,000 to 450,000 clones, 80% to 90% seen once. The sample taken for sequencing was PBMCs or T cells enriched from blood (not recorded which). These receptors originate from a man aged 25 to 40 who had recovered from COVID-19. The CDR3 runs from the conserved cysteine through the conserved F or W. The order of the fields is CDR3 DNA, CDR3 protein, clone size, V gene, D gene, J gene. The D gene is left open where the match is weak. Not all rows give a size; the values are once, few, many and, for expanded clones, a class.

TGTGCTAGTGGTTCCTCCCCCCTGAGGGCTTTCTTT | CASGSSPLRAFF | NA | TRBV12-5 | NA | TRBJ1-1
TGTGCCAGCAGTTCCCACCGGGTCCGAGGCTACGAGCAGTACTTC | CASSSHRVRGYEQYF | NA | TRBV6-5 | NA | TRBJ2-7
TGTGCCAGCAGCCACGGGGAGCACTACGAGCAGTACTTC | CASSHGEHYEQYF | NA | TRBV3-1/TRBV3-2 | NA | TRBJ2-7
TGTGCCAGCTCCCTTAACACAGGGGACAGCAATCAGCCCCAGCATTTT | CASSLNTGDSNQPQHF | NA | TRBV18 | TRBD1 | TRBJ1-5
TGCGCCAGCAGCTTGGCCCCGGGAGGGGCAGATACGCAGTATTTT | CASSLAPGGADTQYF | NA | TRBV5-1 | TRBD2 | TRBJ2-3
TGTGCCAGCGGCCAACAGGGGCCTTCAACTAATGAAAAACTGTTTTTT | CASGQQGPSTNEKLFF | once | TRBV2 | TRBD1 | TRBJ1-4
TGTGCCTGGGGGGGAGGGTCAGATACGCAGTATTTT | CAWGGGSDTQYF | NA | TRBV30 | TRBD2 | TRBJ2-3
TGTGCCAGCAGTTCGCAGGGGGCAAACGAGCAGTACTTC | CASSSQGANEQYF | NA | TRBV12-3/TRBV12-4 | TRBD1 | TRBJ2-7
TGTGCCACTTTGCACCTCTCCAGCGGCTACGAGCAGTACTTC | CATLHLSSGYEQYF | NA | TRBV28 | NA | TRBJ2-7
TGTGCCAGCAGTTTAGGCCTTTACTACGAGCAGTACTTC | CASSLGLYYEQYF | NA | TRBV27 | NA | TRBJ2-7
TGCGCCAGCAGGGAGACCCTTAATCAGCCCCAGCATTTT | CASRETLNQPQHF | NA | TRBV5-1 | NA | TRBJ1-5
TGTGCCAGCAGCCCAGACATACAGGGTAACTATGGCTACACCTTC | CASSPDIQGNYGYTF | NA | TRBV7-8 | NA | TRBJ1-2
TGTGCCAGCAGTTTATTGGGCAGGAACACTGAAGCTTTCTTT | CASSLLGRNTEAFF | NA | TRBV28 | NA | TRBJ1-1
TGTGCCAGCAGCTTGGGAAGCGGGAGGGCCGAAACAGATACGCAGTATTTT | CASSLGSGRAETDTQYF | NA | TRBV5-6 | TRBD2 | TRBJ2-3
TGTGCCACCAGTGATTCGCTAGCGGGAACGCAGTATTTT | CATSDSLAGTQYF | NA | TRBV24-1 | TRBD2 | TRBJ2-3
TGTGCCAGCAGCCACGGGACAGGGCATCAGCCCCAGCATTTT | CASSHGTGHQPQHF | NA | TRBV5-8 | TRBD1 | TRBJ1-5
TGTGCCAGCACCTACCCGTCGCGGGGGGAGGATGAGCAGTTCTTC | CASTYPSRGEDEQFF | once | TRBV7-9 | TRBD2 | TRBJ2-1
TGTGCCAGCAGCCTGGAACTAGCGAGGAATGAGCAGTTCTTC | CASSLELARNEQFF | once | TRBV5-5 | TRBD2 | TRBJ2-1
TGTGCCAGCACGTCGACAGATACGCAGTATTTT | CASTSTDTQYF | NA | TRBV3-1/TRBV3-2 | NA | TRBJ2-3
TGTGCCAGCAGCTTAGTCTTCGGGGAGGGGCCCTACAATGAGCAGTTCTTC | CASSLVFGEGPYNEQFF | NA | TRBV11-3 | TRBD2 | TRBJ2-1
TGTGCCATCAAGAGGGAAGGCTCCTACAATGAGCAGTTCTTC | CAIKREGSYNEQFF | NA | TRBV10-3 | NA | TRBJ2-1
TGTGCCAGCAATACATCGCCGACATATGGAATTGAAGCTTTCTTT | CASNTSPTYGIEAFF | NA | TRBV28 | NA | TRBJ1-1
TGTGCCAGCAGTTTACTCCCCGGGACTAGCGCCTTCTACGAGCAGTACTTC | CASSLLPGTSAFYEQYF | NA | TRBV27 | TRBD2 | TRBJ2-7
TGTGCCAGCAGCTTTTTACTAGCGGGAGGTCTTGACAATGAGCAGTTCTTC | CASSFLLAGGLDNEQFF | once | TRBV5-4 | TRBD2 | TRBJ2-1
TGTGCCAGTGAACAATCGAACACTGAAGCTTTCTTT | CASEQSNTEAFF | NA | TRBV19 | NA | TRBJ1-1
TGCAGTGCCAGTAGCGGGAGGTGGAATGAGCAGTTCTTC | CSASSGRWNEQFF | NA | TRBV20-1 | TRBD2 | TRBJ2-1
TGTGCCAGCAGTCCGGGACGGGGGCGGGAGGGCACAGATACGCAGTATTTT | CASSPGRGREGTDTQYF | NA | TRBV6-6 | TRBD2 | TRBJ2-3
TGTGCCAGCGACAGGGGTGAGACTGAAGCTTTCTTT | CASDRGETEAFF | NA | TRBV5-6 | TRBD1 | TRBJ1-1
TGTGCCAGTAGTCAACGCGGCGGGAGTTCGAACACCGGGGAGCTGTTTTTT | CASSQRGGSSNTGELFF | NA | TRBV19 | TRBD2 | TRBJ2-2
TGTGCCAGCAGTGACCTGAGGCATGAGCAGTTCTTC | CASSDLRHEQFF | NA | TRBV6-4 | NA | TRBJ2-1
TGCGCCAGCAGCTTGGGCGGAAATAGCAATCAGCCCCAGCATTTT | CASSLGGNSNQPQHF | NA | TRBV5-1 | NA | TRBJ1-5
TGTGCCTGGAGGAGCCTGACAGTCTCTGGAAACACCATATATTTT | CAWRSLTVSGNTIYF | NA | TRBV30 | NA | TRBJ1-3
TGTGCCAGCTCACCACCGGACAGGGCATGGACTGGAAACACCATATATTTT | CASSPPDRAWTGNTIYF | NA | TRBV18 | TRBD1 | TRBJ1-3
TGTGCCAGCAGCCAGCGGGAGGGCCACTACAATGAGCAGTTCTTC | CASSQREGHYNEQFF | NA | TRBV11-2 | TRBD2 | TRBJ2-1
TGTGCCAGCAGCCCCCCGACTAGTAAAGTCTTCGGGGAGCTGTTTTTT | CASSPPTSKVFGELFF | once | TRBV9 | NA | TRBJ2-2
TGTGCCAGCAGCAGACAGGGTAGAGAGGTTCAGTACTTC | CASSRQGREVQYF | NA | TRBV6-2/TRBV6-3 | TRBD1 | TRBJ2-4
TGTGCCAGCAGCGCCAGGGGATCCCCCAATCAGCCCCAGCATTTT | CASSARGSPNQPQHF | NA | TRBV13 | NA | TRBJ1-5
TGTGCTAGTGGTCCGCGGGGGCCGTACTCTGGAAACACCATATATTTT | CASGPRGPYSGNTIYF | NA | TRBV12-5 | NA | TRBJ1-3
TGTGCCAGCAGAGATTTGGGACAGGGGGACACTGAAGCTTTCTTT | CASRDLGQGDTEAFF | NA | TRBV2 | TRBD1 | TRBJ1-1
TGCGCCAGTTCGCCCTCCGAACCGACAGACACACCCAGTTTT | CASSPSEPTDTPSF | NA | TRBV5-1 | NA | TRBJ1-4
TGTGCCAGCAGTCCGGACAGGGTAAACAATGAGCAGTTCTTC | CASSPDRVNNEQFF | NA | TRBV2 | TRBD1 | TRBJ2-1
TGTGCCAGCAGCTTAGACAGTTTCTATGGCTACACCTTC | CASSLDSFYGYTF | NA | TRBV7-9 | NA | TRBJ1-2
TGTGCCAGCAGCCGAGCCTCGACAGCATCCTCCTACGAGCAGTACTTC | CASSRASTASSYEQYF | NA | TRBV27 | NA | TRBJ2-7
TGTGCCACAAACAGGGGAGGCGTTGGCAATCAGCCCCAGCATTTT | CATNRGGVGNQPQHF | NA | TRBV28 | TRBD1 | TRBJ1-5
TGTGCCAGTAGTATAGAGGACAGTCCTTATGGCTACACCTTC | CASSIEDSPYGYTF | NA | TRBV19 | NA | TRBJ1-2
TGTGCCAGCAGCTTTGGACAGAACTATGGCTACACCTTC | CASSFGQNYGYTF | NA | TRBV7-9 | NA | TRBJ1-2
TGTGCCAGTAGTATAGGGGGAGTGAACACTGAAGCTTTCTTT | CASSIGGVNTEAFF | once | TRBV19 | NA | TRBJ1-1
TGTGCCAGCAGCGGGACGACAGGCTCTGGGGCCAACGTCCTGACTTTC | CASSGTTGSGANVLTF | NA | TRBV9 | NA | TRBJ2-6
TGTGCCAGCAGCTTAGTTCGTCGCGACGAGCAGTACTTC | CASSLVRRDEQYF | NA | TRBV7-9 | NA | TRBJ2-7